The clone carrying this T cell receptor beta chain showed up just a few times. Its antigen is as yet unknown. Libraries for TCR beta were made by quantitative 5'-RACE with molecular barcodes. TCRdb re-derived calls from the 5' RACE reads in MiXCR, one entry per CDR3 protein. The table lists approximately 260,000 distinct CDR3 sequences, 15% to 20% of them singletons. Germline loops: CDR1 SGHVS, CDR2 FQNEAQ. V was shortened by 1 base and J by 2 bases, with 18 bases between the two germline ends. The CDR3 is 18 residues long. The data were obtained in a study of CD8 T cells in ankylosing spondylitis. Study results and caveats: Matched synovial fluid from ankylosing spondylitis patients was reported to be enriched for disease-linked clones.

The V and J genes are TRBV7-8 and TRBJ2-1; weak D call: TRBD2 (5 bases). The receptor was isolated from a male donor with ankylosing spondylitis or in good health (not recorded which). Sequencing was performed on blood, either unsorted or a sorted T cell fraction (not recorded which). The CDR3 nucleotides are TGTGCCAGCAGCTTAGGAGGTAGCGAAAGCATTCCCTACAATGAGCAGTTCTTC. Translating it yields CASSLGGSESIPYNEQFF.